Listed below are T cell receptor beta chains from one sample, sequenced in a study of cytotoxic CD8 clonotypes in ibrutinib-treated CLL. The protocol was immunoSEQ multiplex PCR, while the TCRdb copy is restricted to in-frame clones and leaves out a portion. The sample includes about 89,000 clones, more than 75% of them seen just once. This material consisted of PBMCs, taken after 12 months of ibrutinib treatment. These receptors were collected from a human donor with chronic lymphocytic leukemia. The CDR3 runs from the conserved cysteine through the conserved F or W. D genes are given only for firm matches. Size is omitted from some rows. Given values are once, few, many or a class for expanded clones.

TRBJ2-5 | TRBD1 | - | TRBV5-1 | TGCGCCAGCAGCTTGGGGACAGGGGCCAAGACCCAGTACTTC | CASSLGTGAKTQYF
TRBJ1-2 | TRBD1 | - | TRBV7-2 | TGTGCCAGCAGCTTACAAGACAGGGGTAGCAATGGCTACACCTTC | CASSLQDRGSNGYTF
TRBJ2-3 | TRBD1 | - | TRBV18 | TGTGCCAGCTCACCCGGGGGACAGGGCCTCACCCATACGCAGTATTTT | CASSPGGQGLTHTQYF
TRBJ2-1 | TRBD1 | - | TRBV5-6 | TGTGCCAGCAGTTACGACGACAGGGCGGGCGGCAATGAGCAGTTCTTC | CASSYDDRAGGNEQFF
TRBJ2-7 | - | - | TRBV30 | TGTGCCTGGAGTGTGGGGGACGAGCAGTACTTC | CAWSVGDEQYF
TRBJ1-2 | - | - | TRBV5-1 | TGCGCCAGCAGCCCAGACGCTAACTATGGCTACACCTTC | CASSPDANYGYTF
TRBJ2-7 | TRBD2 | - | TRBV7-9 | TGTGCCAGCAGCTTATACGGGACGGGGAGGGCCAAATTATACGAGCAGTACTTC | CASSLYGTGRAKLYEQYF
TRBJ2-3 | TRBD2 | - | TRBV9 | TGTGCCAGCAGCGTAGGGATGAGCGGGGGCTACACAGATACGCAGTATTTT | CASSVGMSGGYTDTQYF
TRBJ2-1 | TRBD1 | few | TRBV6-6 | TGTGCCAGCAGTTACTCGGACAGGGGATCGGGCGAGCAGTTCTTC | CASSYSDRGSGEQFF
TRBJ1-3 | - | - | TRBV12-5 | TGTGCTAGTGGTTTGAGCGCGGCGGGTGGAAACACCATATATTTT | CASGLSAAGGNTIYF
TRBJ2-3 | - | - | TRBV9 | TGTGCCAGCAGCGCGGGGGTTCCAGATACGCAGTATTTT | CASSAGVPDTQYF
TRBJ2-2 | TRBD2 | - | TRBV28 | TGTGCCAGCACCCTGACTAGCGGGGGAACCGGGGAGCTGTTTTTT | CASTLTSGGTGELFF
TRBJ1-2 | - | - | TRBV5-1 | TGCGCCAGCAGCCAAAAGACCGGGGGATCCTATGGCTACACCTTC | CASSQKTGGSYGYTF
TRBJ1-3 | - | - | TRBV30 | TGTGCCTGGAGTCCCTTCTTTTGGGAAACGGCCTCTGGAAACACCATATATTTT | CAWSPFFWETASGNTIYF
TRBJ2-1 | TRBD2 | - | TRBV28 | TGTGCCAGCGACGACCGGACTAGCCCATACAATGAGCAGTTCTTC | CASDDRTSPYNEQFF
TRBJ2-7 | TRBD1 | - | TRBV7-8 | TGTGCCAGCAGCGTGGATTCGGGACAGGGAGGGTACTCCTACGAGCAGTACTTC | CASSVDSGQGGYSYEQYF
TRBJ1-6 | - | - | TRBV30 | TGTGCCTGGAGTCCCTCAGACAGGCGAAATTCACCCCTCCACTTT | CAWSPSDRRNSPLHF
TRBJ1-1 | - | - | TRBV14 | TGTGCCAGCAGCCAAGTCCAGGGTGTCGACACTGAAGCTTTCTTT | CASSQVQGVDTEAFF
TRBJ2-3 | TRBD1 | - | TRBV30 | TGTGCCTGGAGAACTCCTCTCTGGGGGACAGGGGGCATGTATTTT | CAWRTPLWGTGGMYF
TRBJ2-1 | - | - | TRBV25-1 | TGTGCCAGCAGAGACAGGAACAATGAGCAGTTCTTC | CASRDRNNEQFF
TRBJ1-5 | - | - | TRBV5-1 | TGCGCCAGCAGCGCCGAGAGCAATCAGCCCCAGCATTTT | CASSAESNQPQHF
TRBJ2-1 | TRBD2 | - | TRBV9 | TGTGCCAGCAGCGCCTGGGGGGGTTACAATGAGCAGTTCTTC | CASSAWGGYNEQFF